What follows are 32 T cell receptor beta chains derived from one specimen sequenced in a study of radiotherapy plus CTLA-4 blockade in lung cancer. The method was immunoSEQ multiplex PCR; TCRdb's version includes in-frame clones alone and lacks a portion of them. The sample holds approximately 60,000 clones, approximately 80% seen once. Sequenced material: peripheral blood, taken from a patient treated with radiotherapy plus ipilimumab. All receptors derive from a human donor with non-small cell lung cancer who had a complete response to radiotherapy plus ipilimumab.

The chain uses TRBV6-1 and TRBJ2-5, with D uncertain. Germline V gene lookup returns CDR1 MNHNS and CDR2 SASEGT. This CDR3 is 11 amino acids long. V was shortened by 5 bases and J by 6 bases, with 7 bases between the two germline ends. The CDR3 region is CASSYGQTQYF. CDR3 DNA: TGTGCCAGCAGTTACGGTCAGACCCAGTACTTC.

The chain joins TRBV11-3 to TRBJ2-1; 11 nucleotides match TRBD2. CDR1 is SGHNT and CDR2 is YENEEA in the germline V gene. This CDR3 spans 17 amino acids. The ends lost 4 bases at V and 0 bases at J; junction bases unmatched: 5. The chain's CDR3 is CASSSAGTSGSYNEQFF. CDR3 nucleotide sequence: TGTGCCAGCAGCTCAGCCGGGACTAGCGGCTCCTACAATGAGCAGTTCTTC.

The table lists this clone with a count of one. This chain links TRBV18 with TRBJ1-1, with D maybe TRBD1 (5 bases). CDR3 length equals 14 residues. The V end lost 3 bases, the J end lost 4 bases, and 12 bases lay between the germline ends. Per germline, CDR1 KGHSH and CDR2 LQKENI. The CDR3 nucleotides are TGTGCCAGCTCACCTACGACAGTAGGCACTGAAGCTTTCTTT. Translated: CASSPTTVGTEAFF.

The chain couples TRBV13 to TRBJ2-4; D might be TRBD1 or TRBD2, each matching 5 bases. Germline lookup yields CDR1 PRHDT and CDR2 FYEKMQ (reference sequence). The CDR3 consists of 14 residues. Trimming removed 1 base from V and 6 bases from J, with 10 bases in between. CDR3 sequence (DNA): TGTGCCAGCAGCTTAGCCAGGGACCGAAACATTCAGTACTTC. Its translation: CASSLARDRNIQYF. Variable domain in full (rest from reference TRBV13 and TRBJ2-4): AAGVIQSPRHLIKEKRETATLKCYPIPRHDTVYWYQQGPGQDPQFLISFYEKMQSDKGSIPDRFSAQQFSDYHSELNMSSLELGDSALYFCASSLARDRNIQYFGAGTRLSVL.

This clone was picked up a small number of times. The chain uses TRBV28 and TRBJ1-2; the D gene is possibly TRBD1 (5 bases). The CDR3 loop spans 16 amino acids. Looked up from germline, CDR1 is MDHEN and CDR2 is SYDVKM. Between the trimmed V and J ends, which lost 6 bases and 1 base, there was a span of 18 bases. CDR3 sequence reads: CASRLDLGGGNYGYTF. For the CDR3, the DNA is TGTGCCAGCAGGCTGGATCTTGGGGGGGGTAACTATGGCTACACCTTC.

This clone is a singleton in its sample. V is TRBV5-1 and J is TRBJ1-6; D remains ambiguous. Per germline, CDR1 SGHRS and CDR2 YFSETQ. The CDR3 spans 17 residues. With 0 bases removed from V and 2 bases from J, the gap between germline ends came to 12 bases. The CDR3 DNA reads as TGCGCCAGCAGCTTGGCCCCCCTGACTACCTATAATTCACCCCTCCACTTT. This gives the protein CASSLAPLTTYNSPLHF.

The chain joins TRBV6-5 to TRBJ2-2; D is unresolved. Germline CDR1 reads MNHEY; CDR2 reads SVGAGI. The CDR3 contains 14 residues. The germline V and J ends were trimmed by 6 bases and 2 bases, with 10 bases remaining between them. The CDR3 loop is CASSPQRNTGELFF. CDR3 bases: TGTGCCAGCAGCCCACAGCGTAACACCGGGGAGCTGTTTTTT.

The chain is built from TRBV19 and TRBJ1-5; TRBD1 is a possible D gene (6 bases). From germline, CDR1 is LNHDA and CDR2 SQIVND (reference sequence). The CDR3 extends over 16 amino acids. The V end was cut by 8 bases, the J end by 0 bases, with 17 bases between. The CDR3 region has the DNA TGTGCCAGTCGCTCTCCGGGACATTTTAGCAATCAGCCCCAGCATTTT. It translates to CASRSPGHFSNQPQHF.

J is TRBJ1-1 and V is TRBV6-5; D not resolved. Trimming left V 10 bases short and J 2 bases short, with 20 bases between. The CDR3 covers 15 residues. Germline-derived CDR1 and CDR2 are MNHEY and SVGAGI. In nucleotides, the CDR3 is TGTGCCACCCTGCTAGTGGAGGGTCACAACACTGAAGCTTTCTTT. Its protein is CATLLVEGHNTEAFF.

The J gene is TRBJ1-5, the V gene TRBV6-1, with 8 nucleotides matching TRBD1. The germline V gene encodes CDR1 MNHNS and CDR2 SASEGT. Losses at the gene ends were 6 bases for V and 4 bases for J; bases not matched to a gene: 8. The length of the CDR3 is 15 residues. The CDR3: CASSNDRGWNQPQHF. The CDR3 nucleotides are TGTGCCAGCAGCAACGACAGGGGCTGGAATCAGCCCCAGCATTTT.

The chain is built from TRBV30 and TRBJ1-1; D is undetermined. CDR3 size: 13 residues. V lost 0 bases and J lost 6, with 11 bases in between. Germline V CDR1 and CDR2: GTSNPN, SVGIG (reference sequence). The CDR3 DNA sequence: TGTGCCTGGAGTGTACTTACCGGAGCTGAAGCTTTCTTT. Its translation is CAWSVLTGAEAFF.

J is TRBJ1-4 and V is TRBV6-5; TRBD1 might be the D (5 bases). The CDR3 length is 16 residues. Germline CDR1 and CDR2: MNHEY and SVGAGI. The V and J ends lost 0 bases and 5 bases respectively, with 13 bases between them. This chain's CDR3 is CASSYSMGGYNEKLFF. CDR3 coding DNA: TGTGCCAGCAGTTACTCGATGGGGGGGTACAATGAAAAACTGTTTTTT.

The rearrangement uses TRBV2 and TRBJ1-1; D possibly corresponds to TRBD1 (5 bases). The germline CDR1 and CDR2 sequences are SNHLY and FYNNEI. This CDR3 comprises 14 residues. The ends were cut back, 3 bases at V and 11 bases at J, with 19 bases in the middle. CDR3 loop: CASSDQGSMGTAFF. The CDR3 region has the DNA TGTGCCAGCAGTGACCAGGGCTCAATGGGTACGGCTTTCTTT.

The rearrangement joins TRBV5-6 to TRBJ1-5, with 10 bases lining up with TRBD1. Trimming took 0 bases from V and 6 from J; bases not matched to a gene: 9. This CDR3 has 17 residues. Germline V CDR1 and CDR2: SGHDT, YYEEEE. The DNA for the CDR3 is TGTGCCAGCAGCTTGGGATCGGGGGGACAGGGGATTCAGCCCCAGCATTTT. Translating gives CASSLGSGGQGIQPQHF.

V gene TRBV9 combines with J gene TRBJ2-2; 8 bases map to TRBD1. V shed 4 bases, J shed 5 bases, and the junction held 10 bases outside the gene matches. The CDR3 totals 16 residues. Per the germline V gene, CDR1 is SGDLS and CDR2 is YYNGEE. The CDR3: CASSPRGQGWTGELFF. CDR3 sequence (DNA): TGTGCCAGCAGCCCCCGAGGACAGGGTTGGACCGGGGAGCTGTTTTTT.

The chain couples TRBV10-2 to TRBJ1-2; 10 bases align to TRBD1. CDR3 length: 12 amino acids. The V gene end was trimmed by 8 bases and the J gene end by 8 bases; junction bases not matched to a gene: 5. The germline V gene has CDR1 WSHSY and CDR2 SAAADI. The CDR3 sequence is CASGTGVQGYTF. The CDR3, as DNA: TGCGCCAGCGGGACAGGGGTGCAAGGCTACACCTTC.

V gene TRBV7-2 combines with J gene TRBJ2-4; TRBD1 aligns across 7 bases. The trim removed 1 base at V and 0 bases at J, leaving 3 bases unmatched. This CDR3 contains 16 residues. Germline loops: CDR1 SGHTA, CDR2 FQGNSA. The CDR3 bases are TGTGCCAGCAGCTTAGGGCAGGGGGTAGCCAAAAACATTCAGTACTTC. It translates to CASSLGQGVAKNIQYF.

This clone was seen a handful of times. The CDR3 loop is CASSPRVGRETQYF. The CDR3 DNA follows: TGTGCCAGTAGTCCCAGGGTAGGCCGGGAGACCCAGTACTTC. This sequence joins TRBV19 and TRBJ2-5, with D perhaps TRBD1 (5 bases). CDR1 is LNHDA and CDR2 is SQIVND in the germline V gene (reference sequence). Deletions cut 5 bases from V and 5 bases from J, with 15 bases between. The CDR3 loop spans 14 amino acids.

This clone is a singleton in its sample. This chain connects TRBV2 to TRBJ1-1; TRBD1 aligns across 9 bases. With 5 bases clipped from V and 1 base from J, the junction kept 8 bases outside the gene matches. Germline CDR1 SNHLY, CDR2 FYNNEI. The CDR3 runs 16 residues. The CDR3 sequence: CASSFAPGQGNTEAFF. The CDR3 nucleotides read TGTGCCAGCAGTTTTGCCCCGGGACAGGGGAACACTGAAGCTTTCTTT.

This clone was seen more than once but under ten times. V gene TRBV6-6 combines with J gene TRBJ1-4, with unresolved D. Trimming stripped 6 bases from V and 8 bases from J, with 13 bases between. CDR3 length equals 13 residues. CDR1 MNHNY and CDR2 SVGAGI come from the germline V gene (reference sequence). This CDR3 reads CASSFLEREKLFF. The CDR3 DNA follows: TGTGCCAGCAGCTTCCTTGAAAGGGAAAAACTGTTTTTT.

This clone has just a few counts. The genes are TRBV7-2 and TRBJ2-7; possibly TRBD2 for D (7 bases). CDR1 SGHTA and CDR2 FQGNSA come from the germline V gene. Trimming cost V 1 base and J 4 bases, with 11 bases left between them. The CDR3 sequence is 14 residues long. The CDR3 DNA reads as TGTGCCAGCAGCTTAGGAGGGGGGGCTTACGAGCAGTACTTC. Translation gives CASSLGGGAYEQYF.

This chain's CDR3 is CASSQEHRLSDTQYF. The CDR3 nucleotides read TGCGCCAGCAGCCAAGAACACAGGTTAAGTGATACGCAGTATTTT. This sequence joins TRBV4-3 and TRBJ2-3; D perhaps matches TRBD1 (5 bases). V was pared by 0 bases and J by 6 bases, with 13 bases between. Germline V lookup: CDR1 LGHNA, CDR2 YSLEER. This CDR3 contains 15 residues.

Notes on this clone: Other DNA sequences within the sample encode an identical CDR3. This chain joins TRBV18 and TRBJ2-7; a weak D match, TRBD1 (5 bases). The CDR3 length is 14 residues. V shed 3 bases and J shed 2 bases, with 11 bases lying between them. Germline CDR1 and CDR2: KGHSH and LQKENI. Written as DNA, the CDR3 is TGTGCCAGCTCACCGAGGCAGGGTACCTACGAGCAGTACGTC. It is translated as CASSPRQGTYEQYV.

The rearrangement links TRBV10-3 to TRBJ1-2; 7 nucleotides line up with TRBD1. Germline lookup yields CDR1 ENHRY and CDR2 SYGVKD. Unmatched junction bases numbered 5, after V lost 3 bases and J lost 7 bases. The length of the CDR3 is 13 residues. The CDR3 DNA follows: TGTGCCATCAGTGACCGACAGGGCGGTGGCTACACCTTC. Protein product: CAISDRQGGGYTF.

The chain has TRBV9 and TRBJ1-6; D possibly corresponds to TRBD1 (6 bases). V gave up 4 bases and J gave up 9 bases, with 17 bases separating them. The CDR3 contains 15 residues. Germline loops: CDR1 SGDLS, CDR2 YYNGEE. CDR3 sequence reads: CASSSSGQFSSPLHF. The CDR3, as DNA: TGTGCCAGCAGCTCGTCTGGACAGTTCAGTTCACCCCTCCACTTT.

The chain has TRBV11-2 and TRBJ1-1, with TRBD1 matching 7 bases. This CDR3 is 14 amino acids long. CDR1 SGHAT and CDR2 FQNNGV come from the germline V gene. Unmatched junction bases numbered 4, after V lost 1 base and J lost 5 bases. The CDR3 nucleotides are TGTGCCAGCAGCTTAGCCAGGGGGTCGACTGAAGCTTTCTTT. Its protein is CASSLARGSTEAFF. Full variable domain (remainder filled in from reference TRBV11-2 and TRBJ1-1): EAGVAQSPRYKIIEKRQSVAFWCNPISGHATLYWYQQILGQGPKLLIQFQNNGVVDDSQLPKDRFSAERLKGVDSTLKIQPAKLEDSAVYLCASSLARGSTEAFFGQGTRLTVV.

This rearrangement joins TRBV7-8 to TRBJ2-7; 12 bases agree with TRBD2. Germline CDR1 SGHVS, CDR2 FQNEAQ. The CDR3 loop spans 19 amino acids. V lost 1 base, J lost 2 bases, and 12 bases stayed unmatched. The CDR3 DNA reads as TGTGCCAGCAGCTTAGGGAGGGCTAGCGGGGGGGCAATCGCCTACGAGCAGTACTTC. Translating it yields CASSLGRASGGAIAYEQYF.

This chain joins TRBV11-3 and TRBJ1-4; tentative D call: TRBD1 (5 bases). This CDR3 has 18 residues. In germline, CDR1 is SGHNT, CDR2 YENEEA. The V end lost 5 bases, the J end lost 0 bases, and 19 bases lay between the germline ends. The CDR3 spells CASSPQDRHLATNEKLFF. CDR3 nucleotide sequence: TGTGCCAGCAGCCCACAGGATCGACACCTCGCAACTAATGAAAAACTGTTTTTT.

The J gene is TRBJ2-3, the V gene TRBV27; D is undetermined. The CDR3 contains 14 residues. CDR1 and CDR2 from the germline V gene are MNHEY and SMNVEV (reference sequence). V lost 6 bases, J lost 2 bases, and 12 bases lay in between. The CDR3: CASSLMGNTDTQYF. As DNA, the CDR3 is TGTGCCAGCAGCCTTATGGGGAACACAGATACGCAGTATTTT.

CDR3 sequence (DNA): TGTGCCAGTAGTACCGATCGGGCGTCTAGAGAAGCTTTCTTT. This encodes CASSTDRASREAFF. The rearrangement links TRBV19 to TRBJ1-1, with D unclear. V was clipped by 4 bases and J by 8 bases, with 17 bases between them. The CDR3 covers 14 residues. Germline values: CDR1 LNHDA, CDR2 SQIVND (reference sequence).

The chain links TRBV6-1 to TRBJ1-1, with a weak D call TRBD1 (6 bases). Trimming stripped 5 bases from V and 1 base from J, with 11 bases between. The CDR3 extends over 14 amino acids. Germline values: CDR1 MNHNS, CDR2 SASEGT. The CDR3: CASSSDRANTEAFF. CDR3 nucleotide sequence: TGTGCCAGCAGTTCGGACAGAGCGAACACTGAAGCTTTCTTT.

In its sample, this clone was seen once. This chain uses TRBV9 with TRBJ2-3; 12 positions agree with TRBD2. CDR1 is SGDLS, CDR2 YYNGEE, per germline. CDR3 length equals 17 residues. V lost 3 bases and J lost 1; bases outside the gene matches: 6. The CDR3 spells CASSARTSGAGTDTQYF. As DNA, the CDR3 is TGTGCCAGCAGCGCGAGGACTAGCGGGGCCGGCACAGATACGCAGTATTTT. The variable domain in full, with the rest retrieved from reference TRBV9 and TRBJ2-3, is DSGVTQTPKHLITATGQRVTLRCSPRSGDLSVYWYQQSLDQGLQFLIQYYNGEERAKGNILERFSAQQFPDLHSELNLSSLELGDSALYFCASSARTSGAGTDTQYFGPGTRLTVL.